This TCR beta chain was sequenced for a study of cytomegalovirus exposure and HLA in healthy donors. Comments on this clone: The target antigen is unknown.

13 Jbeta primers and 60 Vbeta primers were used for the PCR. In the original processing: It was a later analysis that counted roughly 80 million unique TCR beta chains, of which some 12 million were shared. Sequencing used immunoSEQ multiplex PCR; TCRdb keeps in-frame clones, though not all of them. V and J calls and clone size come straight from that table; D and trimming were deduced from the DNA. This sample has roughly 100,000 clones, with 9.5% to 15% found just once. V was clipped by 2 bases and J by 3 bases; unmatched bases: 6. This CDR3 region has 15 residues. Germline-derived CDR1 and CDR2 are MNHNS and SASEGT. Study findings and constraints: In a later analysis, HLA-associated beta chains showed higher expansion and lower generation probabilities than comparable chains. Later on, a genetic analysis was performed. It linked a missense variant in DCLRE1C with V- and J-gene trimming of TCR beta. One later analysis reportedly identified an Asian-associated ancestry cluster that showed fewer N-insertions than the approximately 710-donor mean.

The sequence was collected from a man aged 35-49 years in good health and CMV-seropositive. Sequencing used PBMCs. The chain couples TRBV6-1 to TRBJ1-2; the match to TRBD1 covers 7 bases. The CDR3 DNA is TGTGCCAGCAGTGAACAGAAGGGGGCGGACTATGGCTACACCTTC. This codes for CASSEQKGADYGYTF.